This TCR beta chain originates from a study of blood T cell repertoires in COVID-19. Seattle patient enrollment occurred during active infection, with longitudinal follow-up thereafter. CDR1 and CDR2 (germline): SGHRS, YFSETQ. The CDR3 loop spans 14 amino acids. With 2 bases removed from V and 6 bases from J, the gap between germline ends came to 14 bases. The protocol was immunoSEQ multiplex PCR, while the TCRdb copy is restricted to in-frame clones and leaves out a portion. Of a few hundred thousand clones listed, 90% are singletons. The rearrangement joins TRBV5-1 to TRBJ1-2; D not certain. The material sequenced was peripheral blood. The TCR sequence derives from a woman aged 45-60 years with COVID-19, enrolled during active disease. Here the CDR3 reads CASSLGYRRDGYTF. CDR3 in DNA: TGCGCCAGCAGCTTAGGGTACCGGCGGGATGGCTACACCTTC.